Listed here are 21 T cell receptor beta chains from one sample, sequenced in a study of OX40 agonist ivuxolimab in advanced cancers. Some clones are missing from TCRdb's copy, which holds only in-frame ones; the method was immunoSEQ multiplex PCR. This table holds over 65,000 clones, 70% to 90% found once. Sequenced material: CD4+ or CD8+ T cells sorted from blood, taken in a trial of the OX40 agonist ivuxolimab. These TCRs come from an adult with an advanced solid tumor such as melanoma, head and neck, liver or kidney cancer.

The chain uses TRBV4-1 and TRBJ1-5; 7 positions match TRBD1. V was clipped by 1 base and J by 1 base; unmatched bases: 7. The CDR3 is 17 residues long. Germline CDR1 and CDR2: MGHRA and YSYEKL. The CDR3 nucleotides read TGCGCCAGCAGCCAAGGCAGGGGGGACGTAAGCAATCAGCCCCAGCATTTT. Amino acid sequence: CASSQGRGDVSNQPQHF.

The DNA of the CDR3 is TGTGCCAGCAGCTTGGGGATAGACAGGGACGAGCAGTACTTC. It yields the protein CASSLGIDRDEQYF. This chain joins TRBV5-5 and TRBJ2-7; 7 bases align to TRBD1. The ends lost 0 bases at V and 5 bases at J; junction bases unmatched: 5. The CDR3 runs 14 residues. Germline CDR1 reads SGHKS; CDR2 reads YYEKEE (reference sequence).

V is TRBV5-4 and J is TRBJ1-3; tentative D call: TRBD1 (6 bases). Germline CDR1 and CDR2: SGHNT and YYREEE (reference sequence). Trimming took 3 bases from V and 3 from J, leaving 10 bases between them. The CDR3 runs to 14 residues. In DNA form, the CDR3 reads TGTGCCAGCAGCTCTCCAGGGGATGGAAACACCATATATTTT. It is translated as CASSSPGDGNTIYF.

The rearrangement uses TRBV18 and TRBJ1-4; no clear D gene. The V gene lost 1 base and the J gene lost 10 bases, with 16 bases spanning the gap. This CDR3 region has 15 residues. Per germline, CDR1 KGHSH and CDR2 LQKENI. CDR3 protein: CASSPLRDNDGKLFF. Here the CDR3 DNA reads TGTGCCAGCTCACCACTGCGGGATAATGATGGAAAACTGTTTTTT.

The rearrangement links TRBV28 to TRBJ1-1; D unclear. The germline V and J ends were trimmed by 7 bases and 0 bases, with 3 bases remaining between them. This CDR3 comprises 11 residues. Germline V lookup: CDR1 MDHEN, CDR2 SYDVKM. CDR3 nucleotides: TGTGCCAGCATGTTGAACACTGAAGCTTTCTTT. Its protein is CASMLNTEAFF.

V gene TRBV5-4 combines with J gene TRBJ2-2; TRBD2 agrees at 7 bases. Germline V lookup: CDR1 SGHNT, CDR2 YYREEE (reference sequence). V lost 2 bases, J lost 3 bases, and 1 base stayed unmatched. CDR3 length: 14 residues. The CDR3 DNA reads as TGTGCCAGCAGCTTAGGACTAGACACCGGGGAGCTGTTTTTT. Amino acid sequence: CASSLGLDTGELFF. The entire variable domain, with the rest obtained from reference TRBV5-4 and TRBJ2-2, is as follows: ETGVTQSPTHLIKTRGQQVTLRCSSQSGHNTVSWYQQALGQGPQFIFQYYREEENGRGNFPPRFSGLQFPNYSSELNVNALELDDSALYLCASSLGLDTGELFFGEGSRLTVL.

The chain employs TRBV10-2 and TRBJ2-7; D is possibly TRBD1 (5 bases). The CDR3 loop spans 17 amino acids. V was clipped by 2 bases and J by 6 bases, with 23 bases between them. The germline V gene encodes CDR1 WSHSY and CDR2 SAAADI. As DNA, the CDR3 is TGCGCCAGCAGTGAGCCCCTCGGCGGACACCGAACCGCCGAGCAGTACTTC. The encoded protein is CASSEPLGGHRTAEQYF.

V usage is TRBV29-1 and J usage is TRBJ1-2; D gene ambiguous. Per the germline V gene, CDR1 is SQVTM and CDR2 is ANQGSEA. The ends were cut back, 1 base at V and 4 bases at J, with 19 bases in the middle. This CDR3 has 16 amino acids. CDR3: CSVEAGPRTEFYGYTF. The CDR3 coding sequence is TGCAGCGTTGAAGCCGGTCCCAGGACGGAATTCTATGGCTACACCTTC.

V gene TRBV10-2 combines with J gene TRBJ2-1; D is perhaps TRBD1 or TRBD2 (6 bases each). V was shortened by 7 bases and J by 0 bases, with 13 bases between the two germline ends. The germline V gene has CDR1 WSHSY and CDR2 SAAADI. The CDR3 has 15 residues. DNA of the CDR3: TGCGCCAGCAATTTCGGAGGGGGCTCCTACAATGAGCAGTTCTTC. Protein product: CASNFGGGSYNEQFF.

This chain joins TRBV15 and TRBJ1-1; 8 nucleotides match TRBD1. The ends lost 7 bases at V and 1 base at J; junction bases unmatched: 5. Germline CDR1 is LNHNV and CDR2 is YYDKDF (reference sequence). This CDR3 is 14 amino acids long. CDR3 DNA sequence: TGTGCCACCACACGGGACAGGACGAACACTGAAGCTTTCTTT. Protein product: CATTRDRTNTEAFF.

This chain connects TRBV20-1 to TRBJ1-1, with a weak D call TRBD1 (5 bases). V dropped 3 bases and J dropped 6 bases, with 8 bases sitting between them. The CDR3 runs to 11 residues. In germline, CDR1 is DFQATT, CDR2 SNEGSKA (reference sequence). The CDR3 protein is CSASGAAEAFF. The CDR3 DNA reads TGCAGTGCTAGTGGGGCGGCTGAAGCTTTCTTT.

This clone appeared a single time. The chain has TRBV11-2 and TRBJ2-7; TRBD1 aligns across 7 bases. The CDR3 loop spans 15 amino acids. The trim removed 5 bases at V and 1 base at J, leaving 8 bases unmatched. The germline V gene has CDR1 SGHAT and CDR2 FQNNGV. This CDR3 is CASSKAGTVSYEQYF. In DNA form, the CDR3 reads TGTGCCAGCAGCAAAGCCGGGACAGTATCCTACGAGCAGTACTTC.

Notes on this clone: The same CDR3 also results from other DNA sequences found in this sample. The chain carries TRBV10-3 and TRBJ2-3, with no clear D. Trimming removed 0 bases from V and 3 bases from J, with 1 base in between. Germline V gene data show CDR1 as ENHRY and CDR2 as SYGVKD. CDR3 length: 12 amino acids. The CDR3 DNA is TGTGCCATCAGTGAGTCTACAGATACGCAGTATTTT. Translating gives CAISESTDTQYF.

V usage is TRBV5-6 and J usage is TRBJ2-7, with TRBD1 matching over 7 bases. V gave up 1 base and J gave up 7 bases; unmatched junction bases: 14. The length of the CDR3 is 16 residues. From germline, CDR1 is SGHDT and CDR2 YYEEEE. The CDR3 coding sequence is TGTGCCAGCAGCTTGTATGGGACAGATTTTTTTGGGGAGCAGTACTTC. It yields the protein CASSLYGTDFFGEQYF. The entire variable domain, with the rest obtained from reference TRBV5-6 and TRBJ2-7, is as follows: DAGVTQSPTHLIKTRGQQVTLRCSPKSGHDTVSWYQQALGQGPQFIFQYYEEEERQRGNFPDRFSGHQFPNYSSELNVNALLLGDSALYLCASSLYGTDFFGEQYFGPGTRLTVT.

The CDR3 DNA reads TGCGCCAGCAGCCCCGGGGGAGGGGGCAGCTACGAGCAGTACTTC. It translates to CASSPGGGGSYEQYF. The V and J genes are TRBV5-1 and TRBJ2-7, with D possibly called TRBD1 or TRBD2 (7 bases each). The germline V gene has CDR1 SGHRS and CDR2 YFSETQ. This CDR3 region has 15 residues. V lost 4 bases and J lost 3, with 17 bases in between.

This clone came up once. V usage is TRBV18 and J usage is TRBJ2-7, with D unresolved. Between the trimmed V and J ends, which lost 5 bases and 4 bases, there was a span of 9 bases. The CDR3 has 12 residues. Germline CDR1 reads KGHSH; CDR2 reads LQKENI. In nucleotides, the CDR3 is TGTGCCAGCTCAACGACGGGTTACGAGCAGTACTTC. The encoded protein is CASSTTGYEQYF. The full variable domain, completed using reference TRBV18 and TRBJ2-7, is NAGVMQNPRHLVRRRGQEARLRCSPMKGHSHVYWYRQLPEEGLKFMVYLQKENIIDESGMPKERFSAEFPKEGPSILRIQQVVRGDSAAYFCASSTTGYEQYFGPGTRLTVT.

This sequence joins TRBV4-2 and TRBJ1-2, with D possibly TRBD1 on 5 matching bases. The CDR3 has 13 residues. CDR1 and CDR2 (germline): LGHNA, YNFKEQ. The V and J ends lost 0 bases and 6 bases respectively, with 8 bases between them. The CDR3 protein is CASSQEGTNGYTF. Written as DNA, the CDR3 is TGTGCCAGCAGCCAAGAAGGGACCAATGGCTACACCTTC.

The gene calls are TRBV19 and TRBJ2-2; no clear D gene. Trimming pared 5 bases from V and 3 bases from J, leaving 4 bases between. Germline CDR1 LNHDA, CDR2 SQIVND (reference sequence). The CDR3 runs 12 residues. The CDR3 is CASSGYTGELFF. As DNA, the CDR3 is TGTGCCAGTAGTGGGTACACCGGGGAGCTGTTTTTT.

The chain recombines TRBV10-3 with TRBJ1-1; TRBD1 matches at 8 bases. V lost 4 bases and J lost 4; bases outside the gene matches: 5. CDR3 length equals 14 residues. Germline CDR1 is ENHRY and CDR2 is SYGVKD. The CDR3 nucleotides are TGTGCCATCAGTGGCGGACAGGGAGGCACTGAAGCTTTCTTT. It yields the protein CAISGGQGGTEAFF.

This clone was observed a few times. This CDR3 reads CATSRRGLGQPQHF. The CDR3 DNA sequence: TGTGCCACCAGCAGAAGAGGCCTAGGGCAGCCCCAGCATTTT. The genes are TRBV15 and TRBJ1-5, with unresolved D. Trimming pared 2 bases from V and 7 bases from J, leaving 12 bases between. Germline assignment: CDR1 LNHNV and CDR2 YYDKDF (reference sequence). This CDR3 has 14 residues.

The CDR3 DNA reads as TGTGCCAGCAGCGCCCACTCGTGGAGCGAGCAGTACTTC. Amino acid sequence: CASSAHSWSEQYF. This sequence joins TRBV14 and TRBJ2-7; no clear D. Germline V lookup: CDR1 SGHDN, CDR2 FVKESK. This CDR3 region has 13 residues. V was shortened by 5 bases and J by 6 bases, with 14 bases between the two germline ends.